This passage covers 27 T cell receptor beta chains from one sample sequenced in a study of blood T cell repertoires in COVID-19. Libraries were prepared by immunoSEQ multiplex PCR; TCRdb keeps only in-frame clonotypes and omits some of them. The sample includes about 140,000 clones, roughly 76% of them seen just once. The sequenced sample was peripheral blood. Receptors originate from a woman between 45 and 60 years old with active or convalescent COVID-19.

The V and J genes are TRBV7-9 and TRBJ2-1; tentative D call: TRBD2 (6 bases). The germline V gene has CDR1 SEHNR and CDR2 FQNEAQ (reference sequence). CDR3 length: 16 amino acids. V shed 2 bases and J shed 0 bases, with 11 bases lying between them. The CDR3 region has the DNA TGTGCCAGCAGCTTAAATACGGGAGCCTCCTACAATGAGCAGTTCTTC. Its protein is CASSLNTGASYNEQFF.

This rearrangement joins TRBV6-4 to TRBJ1-2; 7 bases match TRBD1. The CDR3 is made up of 14 amino acids. From germline, CDR1 is MRHNA and CDR2 SNTAGT. With V trimmed by 2 bases and J by 7 bases, 7 bases remained unmatched. As DNA, the CDR3 is TGTGCCAGCAGTGACACAAGACCAGGGGGTGGCTACACCTTC. Translating it yields CASSDTRPGGGYTF.

The V call is TRBV5-8, the J call TRBJ2-5; D might be TRBD1 (6 bases). Trimming took off 0 bases at V and 5 bases at J, with 14 bases between the two ends. The germline gives CDR1 SGHTS, CDR2 YDEGEE. This CDR3 has 15 residues. CDR3 region: CASSLGGQGTETQYF. The CDR3 region has the DNA TGTGCCAGCAGCTTGGGGGGGCAGGGAACGGAGACCCAGTACTTC. Filled out from reference TRBV5-8 and TRBJ2-5, the complete variable domain reads EAGVTQSPTHLIKTRGQQATLRCSPISGHTSVYWYQQALGLGLQFLLWYDEGEERNRGNFPPRFSGRQFPNYSSELNVNALELEDSALYLCASSLGGQGTETQYFGPGTRLLVL.

This clone was picked up one time. J is TRBJ1-2 and V is TRBV19; tentative D call: TRBD1 (5 bases). CDR1 and CDR2 (germline): LNHDA, SQIVND (reference sequence). The CDR3 covers 13 residues. V lost 5 bases, J lost 8 bases, and 15 bases lay in between. CDR3 sequence reads: CASSLGGGVGYTF. CDR3 coding DNA: TGTGCCAGTAGTCTCGGGGGAGGCGTAGGCTACACCTTC. Complete variable domain (other parts from reference TRBV19 and TRBJ1-2): DGGITQSPKYLFRKEGQNVTLSCEQNLNHDAMYWYRQDPGQGLRLIYYSQIVNDFQKGDIAEGYSVSREKKESFPLTVTSAQKNPTAFYLCASSLGGGVGYTFGSGTRLTVV.

The chain carries TRBV4-3 and TRBJ1-5, with TRBD1 matching over 7 bases. The CDR3 totals 17 residues. Looked up from germline, CDR1 is LGHNA and CDR2 is YSLEER. V trimming: 1 base; J trimming: 2 bases; junction bases outside the gene matches: 8. The CDR3 bases are TGCGCCAGCAGCCAAGTCGCAGGCAGGGGGGGCAATCAGCCCCAGCATTTT. Encoded protein: CASSQVAGRGGNQPQHF.

The CDR3 spells CASSHGDRSRTEAFF. For the CDR3, the DNA is TGCGCCAGCAGCCATGGAGACAGAAGTCGGACTGAAGCTTTCTTT. The rearrangement uses TRBV4-3 and TRBJ1-1; the D gene is possibly TRBD1 (5 bases). Germline-derived CDR1 and CDR2 are LGHNA and YSLEER. This CDR3 has 15 amino acids. V was cut by 3 bases and J by 5 bases, with 16 bases left in between.

The genes are TRBV6-5 and TRBJ2-5; 8 bases agree with TRBD2. V shed 8 bases, J shed 9 bases, and the junction held 11 bases outside the gene matches. Per the germline V gene, CDR1 is MNHEY and CDR2 is SVGAGI. This CDR3 region has 13 residues. CDR3 nucleotides: TGTGCCAGCGGTCTAGCGGGCCCAGGGGCCCAGTACTTC. Protein sequence: CASGLAGPGAQYF.

The chain employs TRBV28 and TRBJ2-7; TRBD1 matches at 7 bases. V lost 7 bases and J lost 3; bases outside the gene matches: 9. CDR1 and CDR2 (germline): MDHEN, SYDVKM. The length of the CDR3 is 14 residues. The CDR3 protein is CASTPGGQNYEQYF. The CDR3 DNA reads TGTGCCAGCACCCCTGGGGGACAGAACTACGAGCAGTACTTC.

This clone has only one observation. The V and J genes are TRBV19 and TRBJ1-6; 7 nucleotides align to TRBD1. The length of the CDR3 is 16 residues. CDR1 is LNHDA and CDR2 is SQIVND in the germline V gene (reference sequence). V gave up 5 bases and J gave up 7 bases; unmatched junction bases: 11. The CDR3 here is CASSRYSTGTNSPLHF. The CDR3 DNA is TGTGCCAGTAGTCGATATTCGACAGGGACCAATTCACCCCTCCACTTT.

This clone was observed a handful of times. The V and J genes are TRBV5-8 and TRBJ1-2, with no clear D. V was shortened by 2 bases and J by 5 bases, with 7 bases between the two germline ends. The CDR3 has 12 residues. The germline V gene has CDR1 SGHTS and CDR2 YDEGEE. CDR3 sequence (DNA): TGTGCCAGCAGCTTCAGAGGGTATGGCTACACCTTC. It codes for CASSFRGYGYTF.

The rearrangement joins TRBV4-3 to TRBJ2-7; TRBD2 aligns across 9 bases. CDR1 and CDR2 (germline): LGHNA, YSLEER. This CDR3 is built from 15 residues. Trimming took 0 bases from V and 3 from J; bases not matched to a gene: 3. CDR3 amino acids: CASSQDLAGDYEQYF. The CDR3 DNA follows: TGCGCCAGCAGCCAAGACTTAGCGGGGGACTACGAGCAGTACTTC.

The chain employs TRBV6-2 or TRBV6-3 and TRBJ2-3, with 12 bases fitting TRBD2. CDR1 and CDR2 (germline): MNHEY, SVGEGT. The length of the CDR3 is 15 residues. V lost 6 bases, J lost 6 bases, and 7 bases stayed unmatched. For the CDR3, the DNA is TGTGCCAGCAGCCTTCTAGCGGGGGGGCAGGATACGCAGTATTTT. Its translation is CASSLLAGGQDTQYF.

The J gene is TRBJ1-3, the V gene TRBV9, with D uncertain. This CDR3 has 16 residues. Trimming cost V 0 bases and J 0 bases, with 10 bases left between them. Germline V CDR1 and CDR2: SGDLS, YYNGEE. The CDR3 DNA reads TGTGCCAGCAGCGTAGGAGGAGGATACTCTGGAAACACCATATATTTT. Residues: CASSVGGGYSGNTIYF.

The chain combines TRBV7-2 with TRBJ1-1; TRBD1 matches 8 bases. V dropped 1 base and J dropped 4; count of bases not matched to a gene: 2. Per the germline V gene, CDR1 is SGHTA and CDR2 is FQGNSA. The CDR3 has 14 amino acids. The CDR3 loop reads CASSLGRGLTEAFF. CDR3 DNA sequence: TGTGCCAGCAGCTTAGGCAGGGGGCTCACTGAAGCTTTCTTT.

The rearrangement joins TRBV5-1 to TRBJ1-6, with a possible D match to TRBD1 (6 bases). CDR1 and CDR2 from the germline V gene are SGHRS and YFSETQ. There are 16 residues in the CDR3. V lost 0 bases to trimming and J lost 2 bases, with 9 bases between them. DNA of the CDR3: TGCGCCAGCAGCTTGGGCGGGGGCGCCTATAATTCACCCCTCCACTTT. Its protein product is CASSLGGGAYNSPLHF.

In its sample, this clone was seen once. The rearrangement joins TRBV9 to TRBJ1-2; TRBD1 is a possible D gene (5 bases). Trimming took 4 bases from V and 0 from J, leaving 13 bases between them. The germline V gene encodes CDR1 SGDLS and CDR2 YYNGEE. This CDR3 is 15 amino acids long. In DNA form, the CDR3 reads TGTGCCAGCAGCATTGGGACTGGGGCTAACTATGGCTACACCTTC. Translated: CASSIGTGANYGYTF. The variable domain in full, completed from reference TRBV9 and TRBJ1-2, reads DSGVTQTPKHLITATGQRVTLRCSPRSGDLSVYWYQQSLDQGLQFLIQYYNGEERAKGNILERFSAQQFPDLHSELNLSSLELGDSALYFCASSIGTGANYGYTFGSGTRLTVV.

The chain recombines TRBV5-1 with TRBJ2-7; TRBD1 matches 11 bases. V trimming: 4 bases; J trimming: 2 bases; junction bases outside the gene matches: 5. Germline V gene data show CDR1 as SGHRS and CDR2 as YFSETQ. The CDR3 is 15 amino acids. In nucleotides, the CDR3 is TGCGCCAGCAGCGCATGGGACAGGGGGACCTACGAGCAGTACTTC. This gives the protein CASSAWDRGTYEQYF.

The chain uses TRBV10-3 and TRBJ2-3; TRBD1 matches at 12 bases. This CDR3 has 15 amino acids. V gave up 9 bases and J gave up 6 bases; unmatched junction bases: 10. Per the germline V gene, CDR1 is ENHRY and CDR2 is SYGVKD. The CDR3 DNA is TGTGCCATTAGAACCGGGACAGGGGGCTCGGATACGCAGTATTTT. Protein: CAIRTGTGGSDTQYF.

This clone was seen a handful of times. This chain uses TRBV6-2 or TRBV6-3 with TRBJ2-1; D is uncertain. This CDR3 spans 12 amino acids. The V gene lost 5 bases and the J gene lost 7 bases, with 9 bases spanning the gap. The germline CDR1 and CDR2 sequences are MNHEY and SVGEGT. CDR3 coding DNA: TGTGCCAGCAGTGGGCGTTTGAATGAGCAGTTCTTC. It encodes CASSGRLNEQFF.

This clone occurred a few times. V usage is TRBV13 and J usage is TRBJ1-1, with D hard to call. V lost 5 bases, J lost 2 bases, and 18 bases lay in between. There are 16 residues in the CDR3. CDR1 and CDR2 from the germline V gene are PRHDT and FYEKMQ (reference sequence). This CDR3 is CASSASSGDLNTEAFF. For the CDR3, the DNA is TGTGCCAGCAGCGCGAGCAGCGGTGACCTCAACACTGAAGCTTTCTTT.

The chain links TRBV7-9 to TRBJ2-5; D may be TRBD1 (6 bases). The CDR3 is made up of 16 amino acids. Looked up from germline, CDR1 is SEHNR and CDR2 is FQNEAQ (reference sequence). Deletions cut 5 bases from V and 2 bases from J, with 18 bases between. Written as DNA, the CDR3 is TGTGCCAGCAGCGCACGGGGCAGGGGTAGGCAAGAGACCCAGTACTTC. Translating it yields CASSARGRGRQETQYF.

This clone was counted a single time. The rearrangement uses TRBV20-1 and TRBJ1-2, with 7 bases aligning to TRBD1. CDR1 and CDR2 from the germline V gene are DFQATT and SNEGSKA (reference sequence). V lost 3 bases to trimming and J lost 0 bases; unmatched junction nucleotides: 4. This CDR3 has 14 amino acids. The CDR3: CSASGTESNYGYTF. DNA for the CDR3: TGCAGTGCTAGTGGGACAGAATCTAACTATGGCTACACCTTC.

This clone appeared once. CDR3 protein: CASSQETSGVRGGELFF. The CDR3 nucleotides read TGTGCCAGCAGCCAGGAGACTAGCGGGGTCCGAGGCGGGGAGCTGTTTTTT. The J gene is TRBJ2-2, the V gene TRBV4-2; 11 bases line up with TRBD2. The CDR3 has 17 residues. V shed 3 bases and J 7 bases; nucleotides not matched to a gene: 10. The germline V gene encodes CDR1 LGHNA and CDR2 YNFKEQ.

This chain joins TRBV5-6 and TRBJ1-4; 7 nucleotides agree with TRBD1. The CDR3 consists of 15 residues. Unmatched junction bases numbered 3, after V lost 4 bases and J lost 0 bases. CDR1 and CDR2 from the germline V gene are SGHDT and YYEEEE. CDR3 in amino acids: CASSPTGSTNEKLFF. The CDR3 DNA reads TGTGCCAGCAGCCCGACAGGGTCAACTAATGAAAAACTGTTTTTT.

J is TRBJ1-6 and V is TRBV6-5, with 7 bases identical to TRBD1. The trim removed 6 bases at V and 7 bases at J, leaving 6 bases unmatched. CDR1 is MNHEY and CDR2 is SVGAGI in the germline V gene. The CDR3 runs 14 residues. CDR3: CASSRQGQNSPLHF. DNA for the CDR3: TGTGCCAGCAGCCGACAGGGACAAAATTCACCCCTCCACTTT.

V and J are TRBV29-1 and TRBJ1-1; D not certain. V lost 4 bases to trimming and J lost 1 base, with 7 bases between them. This CDR3 region has 12 residues. Germline lookup yields CDR1 SQVTM and CDR2 ANQGSEA. Here the CDR3 reads CSVGHQNTEAFF. The CDR3 coding sequence is TGCAGCGTTGGGCACCAGAACACTGAAGCTTTCTTT.

The chain has TRBV5-1 and TRBJ2-5; 8 nucleotides agree with TRBD2. The CDR3 loop spans 15 amino acids. Germline values: CDR1 SGHRS, CDR2 YFSETQ. The junction had 9 bases not matched to a gene; V was cut back by 5 bases and J by 3 bases. The CDR3 spells CASSWGGGHEETQYF. The CDR3 nucleotides read TGCGCCAGCAGTTGGGGCGGGGGGCACGAAGAGACCCAGTACTTC.